The 5 T cell receptor beta chains below all came from one sample that was sequenced in a study of shared clonotypes between healthy human individuals. Clones were sequenced by immunoSEQ multiplex PCR, and TCRdb holds only the in-frame ones, with some missing. The sample includes around 510,000 clones, approximately 95% of them seen just once. Sample: naive CD4+ T cells sorted from blood. Subset specified: CD45RA+ positively selected. The source of these receptors is a woman aged 25-40 years in good health.

The V and J genes are TRBV5-1 and TRBJ2-7, with 7 positions matching TRBD1. The CDR3 spans 14 residues. V gave up 4 bases and J gave up 7 bases; unmatched junction bases: 11. Looked up from germline, CDR1 is SGHRS and CDR2 is YFSETQ. Here the CDR3 reads CASSGARQGQEQYF. DNA of the CDR3: TGCGCCAGCAGCGGGGCCCGACAGGGCCAGGAGCAGTACTTC. Full variable domain (missing parts from reference TRBV5-1 and TRBJ2-7): KAGVTQTPRYLIKTRGQQVTLSCSPISGHRSVSWYQQTPGQGLQFLFEYFSETQRNKGNFPGRFSGRQFSNSRSEMNVSTLELGDSALYLCASSGARQGQEQYFGPGTRLTVT.

CDR3 sequence reads: CASRPDREVYEQYF. For the CDR3, the DNA is TGTGCCAGCAGGCCAGACAGGGAGGTCTACGAGCAGTACTTC. The chain has TRBV6-6 and TRBJ2-7, with D maybe TRBD1 (7 bases). This CDR3 has 14 residues. V lost 6 bases, J lost 3 bases, and 15 bases lay in between. Per germline, CDR1 MNHNY and CDR2 SVGAGI (reference sequence).

The chain combines TRBV7-3 with TRBJ2-5; either TRBD1 or TRBD2 may fit D (5 bases each). Deletions cut 4 bases from V and 3 bases from J, with 9 bases between. The CDR3 contains 13 residues. The germline V gene has CDR1 SGHTA and CDR2 FQGTGA. The CDR3 DNA sequence: TGTGCCAGCAGCTCCGGGGCTAAAGAGACCCAGTACTTC. Protein product: CASSSGAKETQYF.

The chain carries TRBV4-1 and TRBJ2-1; D possibly corresponds to TRBD2 (5 bases). Germline V gives CDR1 MGHRA, CDR2 YSYEKL. This CDR3 contains 15 residues. The V end was cut by 1 base, the J end by 3 bases, with 10 bases between. The CDR3 reads CASSQGFRDYNEQFF. CDR3 bases: TGCGCCAGCAGCCAAGGGTTCCGGGACTACAATGAGCAGTTCTTC.

The rearrangement uses TRBV6-6 and TRBJ2-7, with no clear D. Germline CDR1 and CDR2: MNHNY and SVGAGI (reference sequence). V was clipped by 2 bases and J by 1 base, with 6 bases between them. The CDR3 has 13 residues. The CDR3 protein is CASSYQRSYEQYF. The CDR3 nucleotides are TGTGCCAGCAGTTACCAAAGATCCTACGAGCAGTACTTC.